The sequence of this T cell receptor (beta chain) was determined in a study of T cell repertoires in ileal Crohn's disease. Trimming at V came to 10 bases and at J to 3 bases, leaving 4 bases not matched to a gene. This CDR3 is built from 13 residues. Germline-derived CDR1 and CDR2 are MDHEN and SYDVKM. Adults with ileal or ileocolonic Crohn's disease and an indication for resection were eligible. The data were produced by immunoSEQ multiplex PCR, yet TCRdb's version contains in-frame clones alone and is incomplete. The table shows roughly 7,200 clones, with 83% occurring only once. This chain uses TRBV28 with TRBJ2-3; 10 nucleotides agree with TRBD2. Sequencing input: ileal tissue. This clonotype was obtained from an adult with Crohn's disease. CDR3 bases: TGTGCCACGGAGCGGGAGGGGACAGATACGCAGTATTTT. This gives the protein CATEREGTDTQYF.